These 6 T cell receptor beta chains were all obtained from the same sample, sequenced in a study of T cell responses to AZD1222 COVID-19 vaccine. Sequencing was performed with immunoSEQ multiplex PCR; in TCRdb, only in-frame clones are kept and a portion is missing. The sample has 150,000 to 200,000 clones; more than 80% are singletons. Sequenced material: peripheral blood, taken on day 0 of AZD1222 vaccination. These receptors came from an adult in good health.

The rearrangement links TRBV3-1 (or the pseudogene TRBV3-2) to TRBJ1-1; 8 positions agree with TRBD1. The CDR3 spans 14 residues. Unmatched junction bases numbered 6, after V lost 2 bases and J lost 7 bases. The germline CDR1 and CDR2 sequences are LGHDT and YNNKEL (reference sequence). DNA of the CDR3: TGTGCCAGCAGCCAATCCGGACAGGGAAATGAAGCTTTCTTT. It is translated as CASSQSGQGNEAFF.

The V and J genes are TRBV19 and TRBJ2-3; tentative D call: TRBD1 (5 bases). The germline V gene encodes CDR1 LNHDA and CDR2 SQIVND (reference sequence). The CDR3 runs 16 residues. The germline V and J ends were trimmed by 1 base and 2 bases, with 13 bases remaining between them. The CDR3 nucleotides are TGTGCCAGTAGTATAGGGGTAGGGGCCTCCACAGATACGCAGTATTTT. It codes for CASSIGVGASTDTQYF.

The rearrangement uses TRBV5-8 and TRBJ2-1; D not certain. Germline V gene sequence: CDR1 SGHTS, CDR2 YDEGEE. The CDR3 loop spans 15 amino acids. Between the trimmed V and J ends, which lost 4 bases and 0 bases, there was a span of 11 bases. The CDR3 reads CASSPRASSYNEQFF. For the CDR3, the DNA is TGTGCCAGCAGCCCCCGGGCGAGCTCCTACAATGAGCAGTTCTTC.

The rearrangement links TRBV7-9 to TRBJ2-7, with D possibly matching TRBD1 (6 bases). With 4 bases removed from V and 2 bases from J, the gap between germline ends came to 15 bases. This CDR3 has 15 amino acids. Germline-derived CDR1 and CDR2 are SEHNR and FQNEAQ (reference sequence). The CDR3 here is CASSSLEKGAYEQYF. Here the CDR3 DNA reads TGTGCCAGCAGCTCGTTGGAGAAGGGGGCCTACGAGCAGTACTTC. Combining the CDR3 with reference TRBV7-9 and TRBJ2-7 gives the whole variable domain DTGVSQNPRHKITKRGQNVTFRCDPISEHNRLYWYRQTLGQGPEFLTYFQNEAQLEKSRLLSDRFSAERPKGSFSTLEIQRTEQGDSAMYLCASSSLEKGAYEQYFGPGTRLTVT.

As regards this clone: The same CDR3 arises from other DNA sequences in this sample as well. CDR3 sequence: CASSPQGNQPQHF. The DNA for the CDR3 is TGTGCCAGCTCACCACAGGGGAACCAGCCCCAGCATTTT. The chain carries TRBV18 and TRBJ1-5, with D possibly TRBD1 on 5 matching bases. CDR1 KGHSH and CDR2 LQKENI come from the germline V gene. The CDR3 runs 13 residues. The V and J ends lost 1 base and 7 bases respectively, with 8 bases between them.

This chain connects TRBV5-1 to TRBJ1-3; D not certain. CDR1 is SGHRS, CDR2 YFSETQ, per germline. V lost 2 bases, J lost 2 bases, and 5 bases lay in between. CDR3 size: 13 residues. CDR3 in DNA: TGCGCCAGCAGCTTACTTCCTGGAAACACCATATATTTT. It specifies CASSLLPGNTIYF.